This T cell receptor beta chain was identified during a study of breast tumors, draining lymph nodes, adjacent tissues. Study findings and constraints: Luminal-like breast cancer showed significantly greater tumor-nontumor repertoire similarity than basal-like breast cancer did. Data only fit, rather than demonstrated, lymph node origin of most tumor T cells. Data fit most tumor T cells coming from lymph node, expanding in tumor. Compared with lymph nodes, tumors were less diverse; compared with nontumor tissue, more.

Breast cancer patients provided tissue from their axillary draining lymph nodes. TCRdb reprocessed the multiplex PCR reads with MiXCR, giving one entry per CDR3 protein. The sample contains around 250,000 distinct CDR3 sequences, 30% to 35% of which appear only once. This clonotype was recorded only once. No antigen is known for it. This may arise from a read error, as a much more abundant clone is one base away. This CDR3 region has 17 residues. The germline V gene encodes CDR1 DFQATT and CDR2 SNEGSKA (reference sequence). The receptor was isolated from a female donor with breast cancer. Some clones in this sample may be carry-over from other donors' samples. J is TRBJ2-7 and V is TRBV20-1; TRBD1 aligns across 12 bases. The material sequenced was axillary lymph node tissue. This chain's CDR3 is CSTRDPIGTGGAREQYF. DNA for the CDR3: TGCAGTACTAGAGATCCGATAGGGACAGGGGGCGCGAGGGAGCAGTACTTC.